The 26 T cell receptor beta chains presented below share a single source sample, sequenced in a study of cytomegalovirus exposure and HLA in healthy donors. PCR employed 60 Vbeta and 13 Jbeta primers. Data came from immunoSEQ multiplex PCR; TCRdb stores just in-frame clones and leaves some out. The table has approximately 190,000 clones, over 65% seen once. The sequenced sample consisted of PBMCs. The receptors come from a woman in her fifties or sixties in good health and CMV-seropositive.

This clone was counted a single time. The rearrangement links TRBV28 to TRBJ2-1, with D perhaps TRBD2 (6 bases). This CDR3 has 15 residues. CDR1 is MDHEN, CDR2 SYDVKM, per germline. V lost 6 bases to trimming and J lost 6 bases, with 18 bases between them. CDR3 amino acids: CASRLPVAGSNEQFF. CDR3 DNA: TGTGCCAGCAGATTACCGGTTGCGGGGTCCAATGAGCAGTTCTTC.

CDR3 bases: TGTGCCAGCAGCCAAGGCCTCGGACAGGGGGCGAATACTGAAGCTTTCTTT. Its protein product is CASSQGLGQGANTEAFF. The chain uses TRBV14 and TRBJ1-1; 11 positions match TRBD1. The CDR3 is made up of 17 amino acids. V was pared by 1 base and J by 5 bases, with 9 bases of the junction left unmatched. Germline V gene data show CDR1 as SGHDN and CDR2 as FVKESK. Full variable domain (outside the CDR3, taken from reference TRBV14 and TRBJ1-1): EAGVTQFPSHSVIEKGQTVTLRCDPISGHDNLYWYRRVMGKEIKFLLHFVKESKQDESGMPNNRFLAERTGGTYSTLKVQPAELEDSGVYFCASSQGLGQGANTEAFFGQGTRLTVV.

The V gene is TRBV6-5, the J gene TRBJ2-7; TRBD1 agrees at 8 bases. CDR1 and CDR2 from the germline V gene are MNHEY and SVGAGI. With V trimmed by 0 bases and J by 0 bases, 4 bases remained unmatched. The CDR3 runs 16 residues. In DNA form, the CDR3 reads TGTGCCAGCAGTTACTCGTCAGGGGGCAACTCCTACGAGCAGTACTTC. It encodes CASSYSSGGNSYEQYF.

The chain joins TRBV11-3 to TRBJ2-1, with D unclear. CDR3 length: 15 residues. The V gene lost 1 base and the J gene lost 3 bases, with 10 bases spanning the gap. From germline, CDR1 is SGHNT and CDR2 YENEEA. CDR3 sequence reads: CASSLGTRIYNEQFF. CDR3 DNA: TGTGCCAGCAGCTTAGGTACGCGGATCTACAATGAGCAGTTCTTC.

The chain joins TRBV19 to TRBJ1-1; D possibly corresponds to TRBD1 (6 bases). V dropped 5 bases and J dropped 4 bases, with 11 bases sitting between them. This CDR3 comprises 13 residues. CDR1 LNHDA and CDR2 SQIVND come from the germline V gene (reference sequence). Here the CDR3 reads CASSFVGGTEAFF. For the CDR3, the DNA is TGTGCCAGTAGTTTCGTAGGGGGCACTGAAGCTTTCTTT.

This clone was recorded only once. The V call is TRBV5-1, the J call TRBJ2-1; 8 bases agree with TRBD2. The CDR3 is made up of 16 amino acids. The V segment lost 2 bases and the J segment 4 bases; nucleotides outside the gene matches: 8. Per germline, CDR1 SGHRS and CDR2 YFSETQ. CDR3 sequence reads: CASSFSGGASYNEQFF. CDR3 bases: TGCGCCAGCAGCTTTTCCGGGGGGGCCTCGTACAATGAGCAGTTCTTC. Together with reference TRBV5-1 and TRBJ2-1, the CDR3 gives the full variable domain: KAGVTQTPRYLIKTRGQQVTLSCSPISGHRSVSWYQQTPGQGLQFLFEYFSETQRNKGNFPGRFSGRQFSNSRSEMNVSTLELGDSALYLCASSFSGGASYNEQFFGPGTRLTVL.

The chain carries TRBV28 and TRBJ1-2, with 9 bases aligning to TRBD1. The trim removed 3 bases at V and 1 base at J, leaving 3 bases unmatched. Germline V lookup: CDR1 MDHEN, CDR2 SYDVKM. The length of the CDR3 is 15 residues. The CDR3 coding sequence is TGTGCCAGCAGTTTGGAGGACAGGGGTAACTATGGCTACACCTTC. It specifies CASSLEDRGNYGYTF.

This chain links TRBV5-4 with TRBJ1-6, with 9 nucleotides matching TRBD1. Germline trimming cut 1 base from V and 7 bases from J; bases unmatched to any gene: 3. From germline, CDR1 is SGHNT and CDR2 YYREEE (reference sequence). The CDR3 consists of 15 residues. The CDR3 nucleotides read TGTGCCAGCAGCTTGCGGACAGGGGCAAATTCACCCCTCCACTTT. Amino acids: CASSLRTGANSPLHF.

V usage is TRBV18 and J usage is TRBJ2-5; D is perhaps TRBD2 (5 bases). The CDR3 has 13 amino acids. The V gene lost 3 bases and the J gene lost 1 base, with 6 bases spanning the gap. Germline V gene lookup returns CDR1 KGHSH and CDR2 LQKENI. The CDR3 sequence: CASSPGVQETQYF. The DNA of the CDR3 is TGTGCCAGCTCACCGGGAGTCCAAGAGACCCAGTACTTC.

The J gene is TRBJ1-1, the V gene TRBV25-1; D gene ambiguous. This CDR3 contains 11 residues. Trimming took off 11 bases at V and 4 bases at J, with 11 bases between the two ends. Germline values: CDR1 MGHDK, CDR2 SYGVNS. The CDR3 sequence is CASHRGTEAFF. CDR3 DNA sequence: TGTGCCTCCCACCGGGGCACTGAAGCTTTCTTT.

The CDR3 spells CASSIRQGSGEKLFF. DNA for the CDR3: TGTGCCAGCAGCATTCGACAGGGGTCGGGTGAAAAACTGTTTTTT. The chain couples TRBV2 to TRBJ1-4, with 8 bases matching TRBD1. The CDR3 runs 15 residues. With 6 bases clipped from V and 7 bases from J, the junction kept 10 bases outside the gene matches. The V gene's germline CDR1 is SNHLY and CDR2 FYNNEI.

The rearrangement links TRBV7-9 to TRBJ1-2; 7 bases align to TRBD1. After removal of 1 base from V and 8 bases from J, the junction contained 1 base not matched to a gene. Germline values: CDR1 SEHNR, CDR2 FQNEAQ (reference sequence). The CDR3 is made up of 12 amino acids. The chain's CDR3 is CASSLETGGYTF. The CDR3 DNA reads TGTGCCAGCAGCTTAGAGACAGGGGGCTACACCTTC.

This clone was observed a single time. The chain uses TRBV4-2 and TRBJ1-5, with D perhaps matching TRBD1 (6 bases). V was trimmed by 4 bases and J by 6 bases, leaving 13 bases between them. Germline assignment: CDR1 LGHNA and CDR2 YNFKEQ. This CDR3 has 14 amino acids. In nucleotides, the CDR3 is TGTGCCAGCAGCCTCCAGGGGAGTGGTCAGCCCCAGCATTTT. Residues: CASSLQGSGQPQHF.

The rearrangement links TRBV4-3 to TRBJ2-2; 7 bases match TRBD1. Per germline, CDR1 LGHNA and CDR2 YSLEER. This CDR3 comprises 15 residues. V was pared by 1 base and J by 1 base, with 0 bases of the junction left unmatched. The CDR3 spells CASSQGTGNTGELFF. Written as DNA, the CDR3 is TGCGCCAGCAGCCAAGGGACAGGGAACACCGGGGAGCTGTTTTTT.

The chain employs TRBV29-1 and TRBJ1-1; 7 bases line up with TRBD1. Trimming took 1 base from V and 6 from J; bases not matched to a gene: 5. This CDR3 is 13 amino acids long. Germline CDR1 SQVTM, CDR2 ANQGSEA. DNA of the CDR3: TGCAGCGTTGAAGTCAAACAGGGGTCTGAAGCTTTCTTT. Encoded protein: CSVEVKQGSEAFF. The full variable domain, in which reference TRBV29-1 and TRBJ1-1 provide the parts outside the CDR3, is SAVISQKPSRDICQRGTSLTIQCQVDSQVTMMFWYRQQPGQSLTLIATANQGSEATYESGFVIDKFPISRPNLTFSTLTVSNMSPEDSSIYLCSVEVKQGSEAFFGQGTRLTVV.

On this clone: Other DNA sequences of this sample code for an identical CDR3. V and J are TRBV18 and TRBJ2-7; D is possibly TRBD1 (5 bases). The CDR3 is 13 residues long. Trimming took 5 bases from V and 1 from J, leaving 9 bases between them. Germline assignment: CDR1 KGHSH and CDR2 LQKENI. The DNA for the CDR3 is TGTGCCAGCTCAGGTCAGGGTTCCTACGAGCAGTACTTC. It yields the protein CASSGQGSYEQYF.

The V call is TRBV7-2, the J call TRBJ2-7; D is perhaps TRBD1 (6 bases). Trimming left V 0 bases short and J 6 bases short, with 12 bases between. Germline V gene sequence: CDR1 SGHTA, CDR2 FQGNSA. The CDR3 covers 14 residues. The DNA of the CDR3 is TGTGCCAGCAGCTTAGCCACAACAGGGCCCGAGCAGTACTTC. Encoded protein: CASSLATTGPEQYF.

The chain carries TRBV6-5 and TRBJ2-3, with a weak D call TRBD2 (6 bases). Per germline, CDR1 MNHEY and CDR2 SVGAGI. CDR3 length equals 16 residues. V lost 0 bases and J lost 1, with 11 bases in between. The CDR3 nucleotides read TGTGCCAGCAGTTACTCGCGCGGCGGGGGCACAGATACGCAGTATTTT. Amino acids: CASSYSRGGGTDTQYF.

The chain has TRBV10-3 and TRBJ2-1, with 8 bases aligning to TRBD2. The CDR3 loop spans 16 amino acids. After removal of 0 bases from V and 7 bases from J, the junction contained 8 bases not matched to a gene. Germline V gene sequence: CDR1 ENHRY, CDR2 SYGVKD. The CDR3 nucleotides read TGTGCCATCAGTGAGTCGAAGCGGGGGCGACCGAATGAGCAGTTCTTC. Protein sequence: CAISESKRGRPNEQFF.

The rearrangement joins TRBV7-3 to TRBJ1-1, with D maybe TRBD1 (6 bases). Trimming removed 4 bases at V and 3 bases at J, with 9 bases between. CDR1 and CDR2 (germline): SGHTA, FQGTGA. CDR3 length: 13 amino acids. The CDR3 nucleotides are TGTGCCAGCAGCTCATCAGGGGACACTGAAGCTTTCTTT. Protein product: CASSSSGDTEAFF.

This chain joins TRBV7-6 and TRBJ1-6, with 10 bases identical to TRBD1. Losses at the gene ends were 4 bases for V and 8 bases for J; bases not matched to a gene: 5. CDR1 is SGHVS, CDR2 FNYEAQ, per germline. The length of the CDR3 is 15 residues. CDR3 nucleotides: TGTGCCAGCAGCTCCCGACAGGGGGCCTATTCACCCCTCCACTTT. As protein: CASSSRQGAYSPLHF. Full variable domain (outside the CDR3, taken from reference TRBV7-6 and TRBJ1-6): GAGVSQSPRYKVTKRGQDVALRCDPISGHVSLYWYRQALGQGPEFLTYFNYEAQQDKSGLPNDRFSAERPEGSISTLTIQRTEQRDSAMYRCASSSRQGAYSPLHFGNGTRLTVT.

This clone was seen a single time. The chain is built from TRBV30 and TRBJ2-5; D uncertain. V shed 2 bases and J shed 4 bases, with 8 bases lying between them. The CDR3 consists of 12 residues. Germline lookup yields CDR1 GTSNPN and CDR2 SVGIG (reference sequence). CDR3 DNA: TGTGCCTGGAGTCCGGGTCGAGAGACCCAGTACTTC. It codes for CAWSPGRETQYF.

The V gene is TRBV28, the J gene TRBJ2-7; 7 positions match TRBD1. Germline assignment: CDR1 MDHEN and CDR2 SYDVKM. Trimming cost V 6 bases and J 3 bases; bases outside gene matches: 5. The CDR3 sequence is 13 residues long. The CDR3, as DNA: TGTGCCAGCAGCCCCAGACAGGGCTACGAGCAGTACTTC. Protein: CASSPRQGYEQYF.

The chain is built from TRBV19 and TRBJ2-5; 7 bases align to TRBD1. This CDR3 is built from 14 residues. The V segment lost 3 bases and the J segment 5 bases; nucleotides outside the gene matches: 6. Germline V gene data show CDR1 as LNHDA and CDR2 as SQIVND (reference sequence). CDR3 in amino acids: CASSIKGGRETQYF. The CDR3 DNA sequence: TGTGCCAGTAGTATTAAAGGGGGCCGGGAGACCCAGTACTTC.

The V gene is TRBV9, the J gene TRBJ2-3, with 9 nucleotides matching TRBD2. This CDR3 has 18 residues. J lost 5 bases, V lost 3 bases, and 16 bases had no gene match. Germline lookup yields CDR1 SGDLS and CDR2 YYNGEE. The DNA for the CDR3 is TGTGCCAGCAGCGCCCCACCATTAGCGGGGGCCTCAATAGATACGCAGTATTTT. It yields the protein CASSAPPLAGASIDTQYF.

The V and J genes are TRBV2 and TRBJ2-2, with 11 bases fitting TRBD2. The trim removed 7 bases at V and 5 bases at J, leaving 12 bases unmatched. This CDR3 has 17 residues. CDR1 SNHLY and CDR2 FYNNEI come from the germline V gene. This CDR3 is CASNVLAGALGTGELFF. CDR3 DNA: TGTGCCAGCAATGTACTAGCGGGGGCCCTGGGGACCGGGGAGCTGTTTTTT.